These T cell receptor beta chains were read from a single sample in a study of neurological immune-mediated disorders. Each CDR3 protein is one row after TCRdb ran MiXCR on the 5' RACE reads. This sample yields roughly 28,000 distinct CDR3 sequences, of which 12% are seen a single time; 7.8% belongs to the top ten. The sample was PBMCs. The origin of the receptors is a man in his 60s in good health. Each CDR3 is given with its conserved first and last residue. Each record gives: clone size, D gene, J gene, V gene, CDR3 DNA, CDR3 protein. The D gene is left open where the match is weak. Where a row states a size, it is once, few, many or the class of an expanded clone; other rows omit it.

abundance: many; d_gene: -; j_gene: TRBJ2-5; v_gene: TRBV12-3/TRBV12-4; CDR3nt: TGTGCCAGCAGTTTGTCAGGAACCACGCAAGAGACCCAGTACTTC; CDR3aa: CASSLSGTTQETQYF
abundance: many; d_gene: -; j_gene: TRBJ2-5; v_gene: TRBV16; CDR3nt: TGTGCCAGCAGCCCCGGACATCGGGAGACCCAGTACTTC; CDR3aa: CASSPGHRETQYF
abundance: -; d_gene: TRBD2; j_gene: TRBJ2-5; v_gene: TRBV20-1; CDR3nt: TGCAGTGCCAGTGGGCTAGCGGGAGATGGGGTGACCCAGTACTTC; CDR3aa: CSASGLAGDGVTQYF
abundance: many; d_gene: -; j_gene: TRBJ2-1; v_gene: TRBV28; CDR3nt: TGTGCCAGCAGCATACCGGGAGTTGCCGACAATGAGCAGTTCTTC; CDR3aa: CASSIPGVADNEQFF
abundance: many; d_gene: TRBD2; j_gene: TRBJ2-3; v_gene: TRBV11-2; CDR3nt: TGTGCCAGCAGCTTAGGTCAGACTAGCGGTAGCACAGATACGCAGTATTTT; CDR3aa: CASSLGQTSGSTDTQYF
abundance: -; d_gene: -; j_gene: TRBJ2-5; v_gene: TRBV5-1; CDR3nt: TGCGCCAGCAGCTTAACGGGGGAACAAGATACCCAGTACTTC; CDR3aa: CASSLTGEQDTQYF
abundance: few; d_gene: TRBD1; j_gene: TRBJ2-7; v_gene: TRBV7-8; CDR3nt: TGTGCCAGCAGCCCCCGCCCGATTAGGACAGGGGATTTCTACGAGCAGTACTTC; CDR3aa: CASSPRPIRTGDFYEQYF
abundance: many; d_gene: -; j_gene: TRBJ2-5; v_gene: TRBV20-1; CDR3nt: TGCAGTGCTAGGAAGGCAGGGTCAGAGACCCAGTACTTC; CDR3aa: CSARKAGSETQYF
abundance: medium-sized; d_gene: TRBD2; j_gene: TRBJ2-3; v_gene: TRBV2; CDR3nt: TGTGCCAGTGCGCTAGCGGGACGCACAGATACGCAGTATTTT; CDR3aa: CASALAGRTDTQYF
abundance: many; d_gene: -; j_gene: TRBJ2-4; v_gene: TRBV4-1; CDR3nt: TGCGCCAGCAGCCAAGGGGCCGTCCCCGGTCGACTAGCCAAAAACATTCAGTACTTC; CDR3aa: CASSQGAVPGRLAKNIQYF
abundance: medium-sized; d_gene: -; j_gene: TRBJ2-2; v_gene: TRBV20-1; CDR3nt: TGCAGTGCTAGAGACTTGATTAGGAGGCCCGGGGAGCTGTTTTTT; CDR3aa: CSARDLIRRPGELFF
abundance: many; d_gene: -; j_gene: TRBJ1-3; v_gene: TRBV12-3/TRBV12-4; CDR3nt: TGTGCCAGCAGTTTAACGAGCTCTGGAAACACCATATATTTT; CDR3aa: CASSLTSSGNTIYF
abundance: many; d_gene: TRBD2; j_gene: TRBJ2-1; v_gene: TRBV7-3; CDR3nt: TGTGCCAGCAGCTCCCCGGGGGGCAATGAGCAGTTCTTC; CDR3aa: CASSSPGGNEQFF
abundance: many; d_gene: -; j_gene: TRBJ2-7; v_gene: TRBV29-1; CDR3nt: TGCAGCGTTGAAGGTCAACACGAGCAGTACTTC; CDR3aa: CSVEGQHEQYF
abundance: many; d_gene: -; j_gene: TRBJ2-7; v_gene: TRBV4-1; CDR3nt: TGCGCCAGCAGCCAAGTGTCAGGGAACTACGAGCAGTACTTC; CDR3aa: CASSQVSGNYEQYF
abundance: -; d_gene: -; j_gene: TRBJ2-7; v_gene: TRBV2; CDR3nt: TGTACCAGCAGTTTGGACACAACCTCCTACGAGAAGTACTTC; CDR3aa: CTSSLDTTSYEKYF
abundance: many; d_gene: -; j_gene: TRBJ2-3; v_gene: TRBV20-1; CDR3nt: TGCAGTGCTGAGATTAGGGATACGCAGTATTTT; CDR3aa: CSAEIRDTQYF
abundance: many; d_gene: TRBD2; j_gene: TRBJ2-3; v_gene: TRBV11-2; CDR3nt: TGTGCCAGCAGCCCCCAACCGGGACTAATCACAGATACGCAGTATTTT; CDR3aa: CASSPQPGLITDTQYF
abundance: many; d_gene: -; j_gene: TRBJ1-2; v_gene: TRBV20-1; CDR3nt: TGCAGTGCTAGGGAAGTGAATTCTAACTATGGCTACACCTTC; CDR3aa: CSAREVNSNYGYTF
abundance: many; d_gene: -; j_gene: TRBJ1-2; v_gene: TRBV7-9; CDR3nt: TGTGCCAGCAGCTTAGAGAATAACTATGGCTACACCTTC; CDR3aa: CASSLENNYGYTF
abundance: many; d_gene: -; j_gene: TRBJ2-3; v_gene: TRBV5-1; CDR3nt: TGCGCCAGCAGCTTGGAAGCGGCCCGCACAGATACGCAGTATTTT; CDR3aa: CASSLEAARTDTQYF
abundance: many; d_gene: -; j_gene: TRBJ1-2; v_gene: TRBV6-6; CDR3nt: TGTGCCAGCAGGGCCTCACAGGGTCCACCCGGTTATGGCTACACCTTC; CDR3aa: CASRASQGPPGYGYTF
abundance: -; d_gene: -; j_gene: TRBJ2-2; v_gene: TRBV10-3; CDR3nt: TGTGCCATCAGTGACCCCGGGAGTGCCGACACCGGGGAGCTGTTTTTT; CDR3aa: CAISDPGSADTGELFF
abundance: many; d_gene: TRBD2; j_gene: TRBJ2-6; v_gene: TRBV10-3; CDR3nt: TGTGCCATCAGTGTGAGGCTAGCGGGGGTAGCCAGCTCTGGGGCCAACGTCCTGACTTTC; CDR3aa: CAISVRLAGVASSGANVLTF
abundance: many; d_gene: -; j_gene: TRBJ1-2; v_gene: TRBV10-3; CDR3nt: TGTGCCATCAGTAAGACAGGTTATGAGTATGGCTACACCTTC; CDR3aa: CAISKTGYEYGYTF
abundance: -; d_gene: -; j_gene: TRBJ2-5; v_gene: TRBV7-2; CDR3nt: TGTGCCAGCAGCCCAGCCCCGGTGATTCTACCGCAAGAGACCCAGTACTTC; CDR3aa: CASSPAPVILPQETQYF
abundance: many; d_gene: TRBD2; j_gene: TRBJ2-7; v_gene: TRBV5-1; CDR3nt: TGCGCCAGCAGCCCTACAGCGGGGGGATACGAGCAGTACTTC; CDR3aa: CASSPTAGGYEQYF
abundance: medium-sized; d_gene: -; j_gene: TRBJ1-5; v_gene: TRBV4-1; CDR3nt: TGCGCCAGCAGCCAAGATAGCGGCCTAAATCAGCCCCAGCATTTT; CDR3aa: CASSQDSGLNQPQHF
abundance: many; d_gene: -; j_gene: TRBJ1-4; v_gene: TRBV20-1; CDR3nt: TGCAGTGCTATACAGGGCAGTAATGAAAAACTGTTTTTT; CDR3aa: CSAIQGSNEKLFF